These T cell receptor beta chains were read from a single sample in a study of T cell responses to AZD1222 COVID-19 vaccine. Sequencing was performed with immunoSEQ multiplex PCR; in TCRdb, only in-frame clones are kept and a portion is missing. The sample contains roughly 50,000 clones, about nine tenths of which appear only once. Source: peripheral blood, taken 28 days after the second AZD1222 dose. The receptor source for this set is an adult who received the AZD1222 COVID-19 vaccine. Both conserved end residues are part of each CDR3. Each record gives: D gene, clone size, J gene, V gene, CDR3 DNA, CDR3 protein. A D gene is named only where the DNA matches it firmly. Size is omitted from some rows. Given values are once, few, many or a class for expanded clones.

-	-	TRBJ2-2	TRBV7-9	TGTGCCAGCCAACCCCCCGGGGACACCGGGGAGCTGTTTTTT	CASQPPGDTGELFF
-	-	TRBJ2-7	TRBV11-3	TGTGCCAGCAGTTTAGGGGTGTCAGGTAATCAGTACTTC	CASSLGVSGNQYF
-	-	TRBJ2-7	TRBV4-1	TGCGCCAGCAGCCAAGGTATAGGGAAAGCCCACGAGCAGTACTTC	CASSQGIGKAHEQYF
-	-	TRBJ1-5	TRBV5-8	TGTGCCAGCAGCACCGGGGACGTAGCGGGTCAGCCCCAGCATTTT	CASSTGDVAGQPQHF
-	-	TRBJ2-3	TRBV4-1	TGCGCCAGCAGCCAAGATTTTACTACAGGGCTGGGCACAGATACGCAGTATTTT	CASSQDFTTGLGTDTQYF
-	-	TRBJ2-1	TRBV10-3	TGTGCCTCAGAGACAGAGGACTCCTACAATGAGCAGTTCTTC	CASETEDSYNEQFF
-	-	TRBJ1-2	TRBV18	TGTGCCAGCTCACCAGGGTCCCGGCGTACTTTCTATGGCTACACCTTC	CASSPGSRRTFYGYTF
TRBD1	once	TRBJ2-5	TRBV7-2	TGTGCCAGCAGATCCGGACAGGGGGGGTGGGAGACCCAGTACTTC	CASRSGQGGWETQYF
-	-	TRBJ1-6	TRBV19	TGTGCCAGTAAGGAGAGGGGAATTTCACCCCTCCACTTT	CASKERGISPLHF
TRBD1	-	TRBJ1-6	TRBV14	TGTGCCAGCAGCCAACTCAGGGGGCGACCCCTCCACTTT	CASSQLRGRPLHF
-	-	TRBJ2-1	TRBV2	TGTGCCAGCTGCTCAGGCTCCTACAATGAGCAGTTCTTC	CASCSGSYNEQFF
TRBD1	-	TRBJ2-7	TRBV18	TGTGCCAGCTCACCACGACAGGGATACTACGAGCAGTACTTC	CASSPRQGYYEQYF
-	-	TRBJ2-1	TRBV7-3	TGTGCCAGCAGCCCGGACCAGTCGGAGCAGTTCTTC	CASSPDQSEQFF
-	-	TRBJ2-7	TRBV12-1	TGTGCCAGCAGCCTCGAAGAGAGAGGGGCATACGAGCAGTACTTC	CASSLEERGAYEQYF
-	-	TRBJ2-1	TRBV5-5	TGTGCCAGCCAGGTCGTCGGACGGGATTTCGATGAGCAGTTCTTC	CASQVVGRDFDEQFF
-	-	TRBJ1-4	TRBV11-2	TGTGCCAGCAGCTTAAAGGGGAAGCGGGGTGAAAAACTGTTTTTT	CASSLKGKRGEKLFF
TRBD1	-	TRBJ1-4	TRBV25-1	TGTGCCAGCAACAGGGGTCATGAAAAACTGTTTTTT	CASNRGHEKLFF
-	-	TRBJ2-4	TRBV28	TGTGCCAGCAGTCCCCTGGGGGGGGCGTGGGACATTCAGTACTTC	CASSPLGGAWDIQYF
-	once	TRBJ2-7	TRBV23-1	TGCGCCAGCAGTCATCCACGGACGGCAGGCTACGAGCAGTACTTC	CASSHPRTAGYEQYF
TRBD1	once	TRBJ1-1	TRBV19	TGTGCCAGTAGCACCACAGGGGGCGCAGCTTTCTTT	CASSTTGGAAFF
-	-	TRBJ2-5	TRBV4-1	TGCGCCAGCAGCCAAGGATTACGTCAAGAGACCCAGTACTTC	CASSQGLRQETQYF
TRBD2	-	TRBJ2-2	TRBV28	TGTGCCAGCAGTTCCCCCTCTAGCGGGCGCGGAAACACCGGGGAGCTGTTTTTT	CASSSPSSGRGNTGELFF
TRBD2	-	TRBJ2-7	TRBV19	TGTGCCAGTCAGCGGGGCCGCTCCTACGAGCAGTACTTC	CASQRGRSYEQYF
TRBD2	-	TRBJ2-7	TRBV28	TGTGCTACATCGGGACTACCCTACGAGCAGTACTTC	CATSGLPYEQYF
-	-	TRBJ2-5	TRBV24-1	TGTGCCACCAGTGATTTAACGGGTGAGACCCAGTACTTC	CATSDLTGETQYF
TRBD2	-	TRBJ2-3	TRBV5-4	TGTGCCAGCAGCCCCCGTACTAGCGGAGGCACAGATACGCAGTATTTT	CASSPRTSGGTDTQYF
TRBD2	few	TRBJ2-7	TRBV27	TGTGCCAGCAGTTTCTCAGGGAGAATAGCGGGATACGAGCAGTACTTC	CASSFSGRIAGYEQYF
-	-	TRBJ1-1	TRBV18	TGTGCCAGCTCACCTGGGGGGGACACTGAAGCTTTCTTT	CASSPGGDTEAFF
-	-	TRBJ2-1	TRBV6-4	TGTGCCAGCAGTGACGGTTACAATGAGCAGTTCTTC	CASSDGYNEQFF
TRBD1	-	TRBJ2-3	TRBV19	TGTGCCAGTATCGAGGACAGGGGTGGGCCAGATACGCAGTATTTT	CASIEDRGGPDTQYF
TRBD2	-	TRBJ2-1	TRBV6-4	TGTGCCAGCAGCCTAGCGGGAGGGGGGTCTAATGAGCAGTTCTTC	CASSLAGGGSNEQFF
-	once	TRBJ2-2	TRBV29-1	TGCAGCGTTGCGGGGACAAACACCGGGGAGCTGTTTTTT	CSVAGTNTGELFF
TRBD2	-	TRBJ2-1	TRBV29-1	TGCAGCGTCGAGGGACTAGCGGGGGCCTCCTACAATGAGCAGTTCTTC	CSVEGLAGASYNEQFF
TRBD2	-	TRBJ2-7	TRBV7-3	TGTGCCAGCAGCTTAAGAGGGCAGCGGGGGGCCGAGCAGTACTTC	CASSLRGQRGAEQYF
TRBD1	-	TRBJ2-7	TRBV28	TGTGCCAGCAGTTTTGCAGGGGGCTCCTACGAGCAGTACTTC	CASSFAGGSYEQYF
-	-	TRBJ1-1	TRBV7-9	TGTGCCAGCAGCTCCTCGAACAGGGTCAACACTGAAGCTTTCTTT	CASSSSNRVNTEAFF
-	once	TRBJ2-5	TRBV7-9	TGTGCCAGCAGCCTCCAGGGACGTCTACAAGAGACCCAGTACTTC	CASSLQGRLQETQYF
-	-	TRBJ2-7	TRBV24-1	TGTGCCACCAGGAACAGGTTCTACGAGCAGTACTTC	CATRNRFYEQYF
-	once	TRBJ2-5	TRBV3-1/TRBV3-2	TGTGCCAGCAGCCAAGATTACACAGGCCAAGAGACCCAGTACTTC	CASSQDYTGQETQYF
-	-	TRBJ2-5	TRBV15	TGTGCCACCAGCAGAGATGTTACAGGCGGCGGGGAGACCCAGTACTTC	CATSRDVTGGGETQYF
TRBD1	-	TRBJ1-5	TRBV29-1	TGCAGCGTTACTGGACAGGGGAATCAGCCCCAGCATTTT	CSVTGQGNQPQHF
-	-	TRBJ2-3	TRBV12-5	TGTGCTAGTGGTGGGGGGACCTCTAGCACAGATACGCAGTATTTT	CASGGGTSSTDTQYF
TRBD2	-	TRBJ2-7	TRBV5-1	TGCGCCAGCAGCTGGGGCGGGACTAGCGGGAAGTACGAGCAGTACTTC	CASSWGGTSGKYEQYF
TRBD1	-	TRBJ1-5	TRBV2	TGTGCCAGCAGTGAAGGGAGACAGGGGCTCCGGGGGCCCCAGCATTTT	CASSEGRQGLRGPQHF
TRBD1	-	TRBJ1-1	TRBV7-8	TGTGCCAGCAGCTTTACGTCCCCGGGACAGGGGGACACTGAAGCTTTCTTT	CASSFTSPGQGDTEAFF
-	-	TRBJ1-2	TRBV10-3	TGTGCCATCACAGGCGAGGCTAACTATGGCTACACCTTC	CAITGEANYGYTF
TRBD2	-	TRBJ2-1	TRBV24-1	TGTGCCACCAGTGATCCCCCGGGACTAGCGGGGGGGGGCAGGAATGAGCAGTTCTTC	CATSDPPGLAGGGRNEQFF
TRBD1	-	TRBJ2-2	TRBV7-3	TGTGCCAGCAGCCAGCAGGGACAGGGGACCGGGGAGCTGTTTTTT	CASSQQGQGTGELFF
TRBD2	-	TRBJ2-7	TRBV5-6	TGTGCCAGCAGCCTACTAGCGGAGGGATCCTACGAGCAGTACTTC	CASSLLAEGSYEQYF
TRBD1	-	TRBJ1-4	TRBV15	TGTGCCACCAGCGTACAGGGGGGACGGTGGGTAAAACTGTTTTTT	CATSVQGGRWVKLFF
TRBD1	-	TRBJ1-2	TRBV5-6	TGTGCCAGCAGCGGCCGGGACAGGGGCTATGGCTACACCTTC	CASSGRDRGYGYTF
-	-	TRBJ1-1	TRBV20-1	TGCAGTCCGGGGGGGATCACGGCTTTCTTT	CSPGGITAFF
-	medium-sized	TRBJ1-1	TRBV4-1	TGCGCCAGCAGCCTGGATGGGGGCACTGAAGCTTTCTTT	CASSLDGGTEAFF
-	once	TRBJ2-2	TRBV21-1	TGTGCCAGGGACTTAAACACCGGGGAGCTGTTTTTT	CARDLNTGELFF
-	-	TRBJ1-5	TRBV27	TGTGCCAGCAGGCTACAGGGTAATCAGCCCCAGCATTTT	CASRLQGNQPQHF
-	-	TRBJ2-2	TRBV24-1	TGTGCCACCAGTGATTTTTACCCCCGGGGGACCGGGGAGCTGTTTTTT	CATSDFYPRGTGELFF